These 26 T cell receptor beta chains were sequenced from one sample in a study of T cell responses to AZD1222 COVID-19 vaccine. Sequencing used immunoSEQ multiplex PCR; TCRdb keeps in-frame clones, though not all of them. The sample lists over 85,000 clones; almost 85% were seen once. The material sequenced was peripheral blood, taken on day 0 of AZD1222 vaccination. These receptors were taken from an adult in good health.

This chain connects TRBV2 to TRBJ2-2; the match to TRBD2 covers 9 bases. CDR3 length: 15 residues. The germline CDR1 and CDR2 sequences are SNHLY and FYNNEI. The ends lost 4 bases at V and 8 bases at J; junction bases unmatched: 8. The CDR3 is CASSGLAGRDGELFF. The CDR3 coding sequence is TGTGCCAGCAGTGGTCTAGCGGGACGGGATGGGGAGCTGTTTTTT.

The chain uses TRBV6-1 and TRBJ1-6, with 10 bases lining up with TRBD1. Germline values: CDR1 MNHNS, CDR2 SASEGT. V gave up 6 bases and J gave up 9 bases; unmatched junction bases: 5. The CDR3 has 14 amino acids. CDR3: CASSPGTGVSPLHF. The CDR3 DNA reads TGTGCCAGCAGCCCCGGGACAGGGGTTTCACCCCTCCACTTT.

This chain connects TRBV11-3 to TRBJ2-2, with D perhaps matching TRBD2 (5 bases). CDR1 is SGHNT and CDR2 is YENEEA in the germline V gene. V was pared by 10 bases and J by 4 bases, with 16 bases between. CDR3 length: 14 amino acids. CDR3 in DNA: TGTGCCACCGGGGTTGGGGTTAGCACCGGGGAGCTGTTTTTT. It specifies CATGVGVSTGELFF.

Here the CDR3 reads CASSPGQAGSYNSPLHF. In nucleotides, the CDR3 is TGTGCCAGCTCACCAGGACAGGCGGGGTCCTATAATTCACCCCTCCACTTT. The chain recombines TRBV18 with TRBJ1-6; 7 bases map to TRBD1. This CDR3 is 17 amino acids long. The J segment lost 1 base and the V segment lost 2 bases, leaving 5 bases of the junction unmatched. CDR1 and CDR2 from the germline V gene are KGHSH and LQKENI.

By its share, this clone is medium-sized. This sequence joins TRBV5-1 and TRBJ1-1; no reliable D call. The germline V gene has CDR1 SGHRS and CDR2 YFSETQ. V was shortened by 4 bases and J by 5 bases, with 21 bases between the two germline ends. This CDR3 region has 16 residues. This CDR3 reads CASSASGGRSKTEAFF. The CDR3 region has the DNA TGCGCCAGCAGCGCCTCGGGCGGAAGATCGAAGACTGAAGCTTTCTTT.

The chain recombines TRBV11-2 with TRBJ2-7; 9 bases are a match to TRBD1. V shed 5 bases, J shed 5 bases, and the junction held 4 bases outside the gene matches. Germline assignment: CDR1 SGHAT and CDR2 FQNNGV. The CDR3 runs to 13 residues. The CDR3 DNA follows: TGTGCCAGCAGCGAGAGGACAGGGGACGAGCAGTACGTC. Its translation is CASSERTGDEQYV.

The chain joins TRBV4-3 to TRBJ2-3, with a weak D call TRBD2 (6 bases). The CDR3 contains 16 residues. Trimming shortened V by 0 bases and J by 0 bases, and 10 bases separated the two germline ends. Germline loops: CDR1 LGHNA, CDR2 YSLEER. The CDR3 bases are TGCGCCAGCAGCCAAGAAGGCGGGGACAGCACAGATACGCAGTATTTT. Translated, it gives CASSQEGGDSTDTQYF.

J is TRBJ1-1 and V is TRBV30, with 7 positions matching TRBD1. J lost 2 bases, V lost 0 bases, and 18 bases had no gene match. The CDR3 extends over 19 amino acids. The V gene's germline CDR1 is GTSNPN and CDR2 SVGIG (reference sequence). CDR3 region: CAWSVPPGTERLRNTEAFF. The DNA for the CDR3 is TGTGCCTGGAGTGTACCCCCGGGGACAGAGAGACTACGTAACACTGAAGCTTTCTTT.

V and J are TRBV30 and TRBJ1-1; no firm D call. The germline gives CDR1 GTSNPN, CDR2 SVGIG (reference sequence). Trimming cost V 2 bases and J 10 bases, with 14 bases left between them. The CDR3 totals 12 residues. The CDR3 region has the DNA TGTGCCTGGAGTAATACTTTGAGAGGAGCTTTCTTT. Amino acids: CAWSNTLRGAFF. Combining the CDR3 with reference TRBV30 and TRBJ1-1 gives the whole variable domain SQTIHQWPATLVQPVGSPLSLECTVEGTSNPNLYWYRQAAGRGLQLLFYSVGIGQISSEVPQNLSASRPQDRQFILSSKKLLLSDSGFYLCAWSNTLRGAFFGQGTRLTVV.

The CDR3 DNA follows: TGTGCCAGCAGCTTGGAGTGGTTAGAGACCCAGTACTTC. It translates to CASSLEWLETQYF. This chain links TRBV5-4 with TRBJ2-5; D gene unclear. The CDR3 has 13 residues. In germline, CDR1 is SGHNT, CDR2 YYREEE (reference sequence). The V end lost 0 bases, the J end lost 4 bases, and 7 bases lay between the germline ends.

This sequence joins TRBV5-1 and TRBJ2-3; D ambiguous. CDR1 is SGHRS, CDR2 YFSETQ, per germline. CDR3 length: 13 residues. Trimming stripped 1 base from V and 1 base from J, with 4 bases between. The CDR3 is CASSLSGTDTQYF. CDR3 in DNA: TGCGCCAGCAGCTTGTCAGGCACAGATACGCAGTATTTT.

The gene calls are TRBV18 and TRBJ2-1; D gene ambiguous. This CDR3 has 13 residues. Germline CDR1 and CDR2: KGHSH and LQKENI. V gave up 5 bases and J gave up 0 bases, with 5 bases separating them. CDR3 nucleotides: TGTGCCAGCTCAGATAGCTCCTACAATGAGCAGTTCTTC. Its protein is CASSDSSYNEQFF.

The chain links TRBV7-2 to TRBJ1-6, with D maybe TRBD1 (5 bases). Germline V gene sequence: CDR1 SGHTA, CDR2 FQGNSA. The CDR3 covers 15 residues. The V end lost 1 base, the J end lost 5 bases, and 9 bases lay between the germline ends. The CDR3 is CASSLGQGNNSPLHF. Written as DNA, the CDR3 is TGTGCCAGCAGCTTAGGCCAGGGTAATAATTCACCCCTCCACTTT. Full variable domain (outside the CDR3, taken from reference TRBV7-2 and TRBJ1-6): GAGVSQSPSNKVTEKGKDVELRCDPISGHTALYWYRQSLGQGLEFLIYFQGNSAPDKSGLPSDRFSAERTGGSVSTLTIQRTQQEDSAVYLCASSLGQGNNSPLHFGNGTRLTVT.

This rearrangement joins TRBV12-3 or TRBV12-4 to TRBJ1-2, with D unclear. Trimming removed 3 bases at V and 4 bases at J, with 9 bases between. This CDR3 is built from 13 residues. The CDR3 here is CASSLGSRYGYTF. DNA for the CDR3: TGTGCCAGCAGTTTGGGCTCGCGCTATGGCTACACCTTC.

The V call is TRBV2, the J call TRBJ1-5; possibly TRBD1 for D (6 bases). Deletions cut 8 bases from V and 6 bases from J, with 17 bases between. Germline CDR1 and CDR2: SNHLY and FYNNEI. CDR3 length: 14 amino acids. The CDR3 DNA is TGTGCCAGCCAAAAAGCGGCAGGGGTTCAGCCCCAGCATTTT. Protein: CASQKAAGVQPQHF.

The chain joins TRBV7-9 to TRBJ2-2; D gene uncertain. The CDR3 contains 13 residues. CDR1 SEHNR and CDR2 FQNEAQ come from the germline V gene (reference sequence). Trimming took 2 bases from V and 11 from J, leaving 12 bases between them. For the CDR3, the DNA is TGTGCCAGCAGCTTAACCCCCCCTTTCGAGCTGTTTTTT. It specifies CASSLTPPFELFF.

V and J are TRBV7-2 and TRBJ1-6; TRBD1 matches 7 bases. The CDR3 totals 14 residues. Germline V gives CDR1 SGHTA, CDR2 FQGNSA. V shed 2 bases, J shed 7 bases, and the junction held 2 bases outside the gene matches. This CDR3 reads CASSLTGANSPLHF. CDR3 nucleotides: TGTGCCAGCAGCTTAACAGGGGCCAATTCACCCCTCCACTTT.

V gene TRBV6-5 combines with J gene TRBJ2-3; D is perhaps TRBD1 (5 bases). The V and J ends lost 4 bases and 1 base respectively, with 12 bases between them. The CDR3 runs 15 residues. CDR1 MNHEY and CDR2 SVGAGI come from the germline V gene. The CDR3 region is CASSSRQLGTDTQYF. In DNA form, the CDR3 reads TGTGCCAGCAGTTCGCGACAGCTTGGCACAGATACGCAGTATTTT.

CDR3 in amino acids: CASSSGQGVGYGYTF. The CDR3 DNA sequence: TGCGCCAGCAGCTCTGGACAGGGGGTGGGCTATGGCTACACCTTC. The chain uses TRBV5-1 and TRBJ1-2; the match to TRBD1 covers 10 bases. CDR1 is SGHRS, CDR2 YFSETQ, per germline. V gave up 3 bases and J gave up 4 bases; unmatched junction bases: 6. There are 15 residues in the CDR3.

The V and J genes are TRBV5-1 and TRBJ2-1; 10 nucleotides align to TRBD2. CDR1 is SGHRS, CDR2 YFSETQ, per germline. V lost 4 bases, J lost 7 bases, and 14 bases stayed unmatched. The CDR3 extends over 17 amino acids. The CDR3 region is CASSSRLAGGGGNEQFF. The CDR3 bases are TGCGCCAGCAGCAGTCGACTAGCGGGCGGCGGGGGGAATGAGCAGTTCTTC.

The chain recombines TRBV4-1 with TRBJ2-1; 13 nucleotides line up with TRBD2. CDR1 is MGHRA, CDR2 YSYEKL, per germline. CDR3 length: 20 amino acids. With V trimmed by 2 bases and J by 0 bases, 10 bases remained unmatched. Written as DNA, the CDR3 is TGCGCCAGCAGCCAAATACTAGCGGGAGGGCCGGGCAGCTCCTACAATGAGCAGTTCTTC. As protein: CASSQILAGGPGSSYNEQFF.

V usage is TRBV6-1 and J usage is TRBJ1-2; no reliable D call. V lost 0 bases and J lost 7, with 9 bases in between. The CDR3 loop spans 13 amino acids. Germline V lookup: CDR1 MNHNS, CDR2 SASEGT. The DNA of the CDR3 is TGTGCCAGCAGTGAAGCGCTGAGGCTTGGCTACACCTTC. This encodes CASSEALRLGYTF.

This sequence joins TRBV19 and TRBJ1-2, with TRBD1 identical over 10 bases. The germline gives CDR1 LNHDA, CDR2 SQIVND (reference sequence). The J segment lost 8 bases and the V segment lost 6 bases, leaving 6 bases of the junction unmatched. The CDR3 consists of 13 residues. CDR3 in DNA: TGTGCCAGTAGCCTGACAGGGGGCTCGGGCTACACCTTC. Encoded protein: CASSLTGGSGYTF.

This chain connects TRBV10-3 to TRBJ1-3; the D is unclear. Trimming shortened V by 1 base and J by 4 bases, and 14 bases separated the two germline ends. Germline assignment: CDR1 ENHRY and CDR2 SYGVKD. The CDR3 is 16 residues long. The CDR3: CAISELAASIGNTIYF. CDR3 coding DNA: TGTGCCATCAGTGAGTTGGCAGCGTCGATCGGAAACACCATATATTTT.

The chain has TRBV6-5 and TRBJ2-6; D call uncertain. The germline V gene has CDR1 MNHEY and CDR2 SVGAGI. The CDR3 contains 14 residues. The germline V and J ends were trimmed by 6 bases and 3 bases, with 9 bases remaining between them. The CDR3 DNA sequence: TGTGCCAGCAGAGTCTCAGTTGGGGCCAACGTCCTGACTTTC. It translates to CASRVSVGANVLTF.

This chain uses TRBV11-2 with TRBJ2-5, with TRBD2 matching over 8 bases. The CDR3 has 14 amino acids. Germline V CDR1 and CDR2: SGHAT, FQNNGV. J lost 4 bases, V lost 2 bases, and 3 bases had no gene match. As DNA, the CDR3 is TGTGCCAGCAGCTTAAGCGGGGGCGGAGAGACCCAGTACTTC. Translating gives CASSLSGGGETQYF.